The 30 T cell receptor beta chains listed next were all sequenced from one sample in a study of T cell repertoires in cytomegalovirus infection. Which antigens these TCRs recognize remains unknown. Each CDR3 protein is one row after TCRdb ran MiXCR on the reads. Of 380,000 or so distinct CDR3 sequences listed, approximately 30% are singletons. This specimen consisted of cultured PBMCs, obtained from culture after CMV antigen stimulation. These receptors all stem from a human donor in good health (CMV status not recorded). Some clones in this sample may be carry-over from other donors' samples.

This clonotype was observed a handful of times. The rearrangement uses TRBV7-2 and TRBJ2-7, with 7 bases lining up with TRBD2. Germline assignment: CDR1 SGHTA and CDR2 FQGNSA. V dropped 1 base and J dropped 5; count of bases not matched to a gene: 8. The CDR3 is 15 residues long. Written as DNA, the CDR3 is TGTGCCAGCAGCTTAGGGGCGGGAGCGAGCAACGAGCAGTACTTC. Translation: CASSLGAGASNEQYF.

This clonotype came up a few times. CDR3 in DNA: TGTGCCAGCAGCGTAACAGGGCTCTCGAACACTGAAGCTTTCTTT. Protein product: CASSVTGLSNTEAFF. The gene calls are TRBV9 and TRBJ1-1; D perhaps matches TRBD1 (6 bases). Germline lookup yields CDR1 SGDLS and CDR2 YYNGEE. Trimming left V 1 base short and J 1 base short, with 11 bases between. The CDR3 is 15 residues long.

The V and J genes are TRBV28 and TRBJ2-5; no clear D gene. The CDR3 is made up of 14 amino acids. Per the germline V gene, CDR1 is MDHEN and CDR2 is SYDVKM. Deletions cut 2 bases from V and 9 bases from J, with 16 bases between. CDR3 region: CASSLPGPHASQYF. CDR3 nucleotide sequence: TGTGCCAGCAGTTTACCAGGACCCCATGCGTCCCAGTACTTC. The whole variable domain, remainder taken from reference TRBV28 and TRBJ2-5, is DVKVTQSSRYLVKRTGEKVFLECVQDMDHENMFWYRQDPGLGLRLIYFSYDVKMKEKGDIPEGYSVSREKKERFSLILESASTNQTSMYLCASSLPGPHASQYFGPGTRLLVL.

This clonotype was seen a few times. The chain carries TRBV28 and TRBJ1-1; D not resolved. The CDR3 is made up of 18 amino acids. The germline gives CDR1 MDHEN, CDR2 SYDVKM. The germline V and J ends were trimmed by 0 bases and 1 base, with 18 bases remaining between them. The CDR3, as DNA: TGTGCCAGCAGTTTATGGGCAGGTTCGACAAAGAAGAACACTGAAGCTTTCTTT. This translates into CASSLWAGSTKKNTEAFF.

The chain recombines TRBV11-2 with TRBJ1-1, with a weak D call TRBD1 (5 bases). The CDR3 contains 17 residues. Germline V gene sequence: CDR1 SGHAT, CDR2 FQNNGV. Deletions cut 6 bases from V and 0 bases from J, with 20 bases between. Written as DNA, the CDR3 is TGTGCCAGCAGGGCGCCAGGGAAGGGTGAAGTGAACACTGAAGCTTTCTTT. Encoded protein: CASRAPGKGEVNTEAFF.

The chain recombines TRBV30 with TRBJ1-1; D uncertain. Germline-derived CDR1 and CDR2 are GTSNPN and SVGIG (reference sequence). The ends were cut back, 4 bases at V and 4 bases at J, with 13 bases in the middle. This CDR3 spans 13 amino acids. In DNA form, the CDR3 reads TGTGCCTGGAAGGTCTTCTGGGGCACTGAAGCTTTCTTT. Its translation is CAWKVFWGTEAFF.

The V and J genes are TRBV4-1 and TRBJ1-2; 9 nucleotides align to TRBD1. J gave up 7 bases and V 4 bases, and 10 bases lay outside the gene matches. Germline-derived CDR1 and CDR2 are MGHRA and YSYEKL. CDR3 size: 15 residues. CDR3 nucleotide sequence: TGCGCCAGCAGCCCCGGCCCGGGACAGGGATTTGGCTACACCTTC. Its translation is CASSPGPGQGFGYTF.

The chain has TRBV20-1 and TRBJ1-1; D call uncertain. Germline CDR1 reads DFQATT; CDR2 reads SNEGSKA (reference sequence). CDR3 length equals 14 residues. V lost 0 bases, J lost 4 bases, and 12 bases lay in between. CDR3 region: CSARDFGVATEAFF. CDR3 bases: TGCAGTGCTAGAGATTTTGGGGTCGCCACTGAAGCTTTCTTT.

This clonotype was seen only once. Since a much larger clone is just one base distant, this may be a read error. The chain links TRBV7-6 to TRBJ1-1, with 8 bases that match TRBD1. The CDR3 is 14 residues long. The V and J ends lost 10 bases and 5 bases, in that order; junction bases with no gene match: 12. The germline V gene encodes CDR1 SGHVS and CDR2 FNYEAQ. CDR3: CANSLDRGVTEAFF. The DNA of the CDR3 is TGTGCCAACAGTTTAGACAGGGGAGTTACTGAAGCTTTCTTT.

This clonotype has just a few counts. The chain has TRBV11-3 and TRBJ2-3, with D unclear. V was trimmed by 0 bases and J by 2 bases, leaving 15 bases between them. CDR1 SGHNT and CDR2 YENEEA come from the germline V gene. CDR3 length: 17 residues. The CDR3 DNA reads as TGTGCCAGCAGCTTAGATCCTCTTGGGCTTGACACAGATACGCAGTATTTT. Encoded protein: CASSLDPLGLDTDTQYF.

This clonotype was detected only a few times. This chain connects TRBV12-3 or TRBV12-4 to TRBJ1-3; D is uncertain. Trimming pared 2 bases from V and 4 bases from J, leaving 9 bases between. The CDR3 loop spans 14 amino acids. The CDR3 coding sequence is TGTGCCAGCAGTTTAAGGACCCGGGGAAACACCATATATTTT. It translates to CASSLRTRGNTIYF.

This clonotype showed up just a few times. The chain carries TRBV24-1 and TRBJ2-7; 9 nucleotides agree with TRBD2. J gave up 2 bases and V 5 bases, and 3 bases lay outside the gene matches. The CDR3 contains 14 residues. Germline assignment: CDR1 KGHDR and CDR2 SFDVKD. Here the CDR3 reads CATSGAGGTYEQYF. The CDR3, as DNA: TGTGCCACCAGTGGAGCGGGAGGTACCTACGAGCAGTACTTC.

The rearrangement links TRBV7-2 to TRBJ2-5, with 9 bases fitting TRBD1. Trimming cost V 5 bases and J 4 bases; bases outside gene matches: 14. CDR1 is SGHTA and CDR2 is FQGNSA in the germline V gene. The CDR3 is 17 residues long. CDR3 nucleotide sequence: TGTGCCAGCAGCGCGGTAGGATACAGGGGGCCAGGAGAGACCCAGTACTTC. It codes for CASSAVGYRGPGETQYF.

This clonotype was seen only a few times. This chain connects TRBV7-8 to TRBJ2-5; D may be TRBD1 or TRBD2 (6 bases each). With 5 bases removed from V and 3 bases from J, the gap between germline ends came to 22 bases. The CDR3 has 17 amino acids. CDR1 and CDR2 (germline): SGHVS, FQNEAQ. DNA for the CDR3: TGTGCCAGCAGCCTATTCAGACTAGGAAGGGGGGAAGAGACCCAGTACTTC. It yields the protein CASSLFRLGRGEETQYF.

The gene calls are TRBV6-5 and TRBJ2-6; D is possibly TRBD1 or TRBD2 (6 bases each). CDR1 and CDR2 (germline): MNHEY, SVGAGI. The V gene lost 2 bases and the J gene lost 0 bases, with 11 bases spanning the gap. This CDR3 comprises 17 residues. The CDR3, as DNA: TGTGCCAGCAGTTACCTAGCGACAGGCTCTGGGGCCAACGTCCTGACTTTC. Translated: CASSYLATGSGANVLTF.

This clonotype was recorded a few times. This chain uses TRBV5-4 with TRBJ1-1, with D unclear. Trimming shortened V by 4 bases and J by 1 base, and 8 bases separated the two germline ends. The V gene's germline CDR1 is SGHNT and CDR2 YYREEE (reference sequence). The CDR3 is made up of 13 amino acids. DNA for the CDR3: TGTGCCAGCAGCCAGGTGGGGAACACTGAAGCTTTCTTT. Translated, it gives CASSQVGNTEAFF.

At least ten counts were recorded for this clonotype. The rearrangement joins TRBV20-1 to TRBJ2-7; maybe TRBD2 (5 bases). The V end was cut by 6 bases, the J end by 7 bases, with 19 bases between. The CDR3 has 13 amino acids. Germline CDR1 reads DFQATT; CDR2 reads SNEGSKA (reference sequence). The CDR3 sequence is CSAFAGGTGEQYF. CDR3 sequence (DNA): TGCAGTGCGTTTGCGGGTGGAACGGGGGAGCAGTACTTC.

The table lists this clonotype with a few counts. V and J are TRBV7-3 and TRBJ2-1; D may be TRBD1 (5 bases). Trimming removed 5 bases from V and 9 bases from J, with 11 bases in between. The germline gives CDR1 SGHTA, CDR2 FQGTGA. There are 12 residues in the CDR3. CDR3 loop: CASSPGRGEQFF. The CDR3 DNA follows: TGTGCCAGCAGCCCGGGTAGGGGTGAGCAGTTCTTC.

J is TRBJ1-1 and V is TRBV20-1; D might be TRBD1 (6 bases). Trimming removed 0 bases from V and 10 bases from J, with 21 bases in between. CDR3 length: 15 residues. Germline lookup yields CDR1 DFQATT and CDR2 SNEGSKA (reference sequence). CDR3 loop: CSARDGPPGDLVAFF. Written as DNA, the CDR3 is TGCAGTGCTAGAGATGGGCCTCCAGGGGATCTAGTAGCTTTCTTT.

There are a few counts of this clonotype. This chain links TRBV7-6 with TRBJ2-5; 7 bases are shared with TRBD1. J lost 7 bases, V lost 10 bases, and 18 bases had no gene match. The CDR3 contains 15 residues. CDR1 is SGHVS and CDR2 is FNYEAQ in the germline V gene. This chain's CDR3 is CATQTLTGAAGTQYF. CDR3 DNA: TGTGCCACCCAGACTCTCACAGGGGCCGCTGGGACCCAGTACTTC.

V is TRBV18 and J is TRBJ2-1; TRBD2 matches at 7 bases. CDR3 length: 22 residues. The V segment lost 2 bases and the J segment 2 bases; nucleotides outside the gene matches: 24. The germline CDR1 and CDR2 sequences are KGHSH and LQKENI. The CDR3 nucleotides are TGTGCCAGCTCACCAAGCCTTTTATGGGAGCGGGGAGGGCCCTCGCCCTACAATGAGCAGTTCTTC. This translates into CASSPSLLWERGGPSPYNEQFF.

This rearrangement joins TRBV30 to TRBJ2-3; no clear D gene. The CDR3 totals 13 residues. The germline V gene encodes CDR1 GTSNPN and CDR2 SVGIG (reference sequence). V gave up 0 bases and J gave up 4 bases, with 8 bases separating them. CDR3 DNA sequence: TGTGCCTGGAGTGTAGGGTGGGCAGATACGCAGTATTTT. Amino acids: CAWSVGWADTQYF.

There are a few counts of this clonotype. The chain joins TRBV18 to TRBJ1-1; no definite D call. Per germline, CDR1 KGHSH and CDR2 LQKENI. This CDR3 is built from 13 residues. Trimming took off 2 bases at V and 1 base at J, with 5 bases between the two ends. CDR3 bases: TGTGCCAGCTCACCAAAGCCGAACACTGAAGCTTTCTTT. This gives the protein CASSPKPNTEAFF.

The chain employs TRBV7-2 and TRBJ1-2; D not resolved. Germline values: CDR1 SGHTA, CDR2 FQGNSA. V gave up 7 bases and J gave up 2 bases, with 14 bases separating them. This CDR3 contains 14 residues. The CDR3 loop reads CASTPTPQNYGYTF. CDR3 nucleotides: TGTGCCAGCACTCCGACTCCTCAAAACTATGGCTACACCTTC.

This clonotype was counted a few times. This sequence joins TRBV6-5 and TRBJ2-3, with 8 bases identical to TRBD2. CDR1 is MNHEY and CDR2 is SVGAGI in the germline V gene. Trimming removed 7 bases from V and 7 bases from J; junction bases left unmatched: 13. The length of the CDR3 is 15 residues. The CDR3 DNA is TGTGCCAGCACCCCTGAAGCGGGAGTGTTAAATACGCAGTATTTT. It yields the protein CASTPEAGVLNTQYF.

This clonotype was seen more than once but under ten times. The chain employs TRBV19 and TRBJ2-7; D not certain. Germline-derived CDR1 and CDR2 are LNHDA and SQIVND (reference sequence). This CDR3 is 12 amino acids long. V was clipped by 3 bases and J by 3 bases, with 6 bases between them. CDR3 nucleotides: TGTGCCAGTAGTATTTCCGACTACGAGCAGTACTTC. This codes for CASSISDYEQYF. The variable domain in full, completed from reference TRBV19 and TRBJ2-7, reads DGGITQSPKYLFRKEGQNVTLSCEQNLNHDAMYWYRQDPGQGLRLIYYSQIVNDFQKGDIAEGYSVSREKKESFPLTVTSAQKNPTAFYLCASSISDYEQYFGPGTRLTVT.

This clonotype was picked up a small number of times. V usage is TRBV14 and J usage is TRBJ2-7; TRBD2 matches 10 bases. CDR3 size: 13 residues. Germline values: CDR1 SGHDN, CDR2 FVKESK. V dropped 5 bases and J dropped 4; count of bases not matched to a gene: 2. The chain's CDR3 is CASSDSGRYEQYF. The DNA of the CDR3 is TGTGCCAGCAGCGATAGCGGGAGGTACGAGCAGTACTTC.

The chain employs TRBV7-8 and TRBJ2-1; D is possibly TRBD2 (5 bases). V gave up 2 bases and J gave up 6 bases, with 8 bases separating them. Germline lookup yields CDR1 SGHVS and CDR2 FQNEAQ. The CDR3 is made up of 13 amino acids. The CDR3 DNA reads as TGTGCCAGCAGCTTATTTGAGGGCAATGAGCAGTTCTTC. Amino acids: CASSLFEGNEQFF.

The chain joins TRBV5-6 to TRBJ2-2; the match to TRBD2 covers 8 bases. The CDR3 consists of 15 residues. Trimming at V came to 6 bases and at J to 3 bases, leaving 7 bases not matched to a gene. Germline V gives CDR1 SGHDT, CDR2 YYEEEE. CDR3 bases: TGTGCCAGCACCCCCCCAGCGGGAGACACCGGGGAGCTGTTTTTT. It is translated as CASTPPAGDTGELFF.

The V and J genes are TRBV29-1 and TRBJ2-2; unclear D gene. V was cut by 2 bases and J by 0 bases, with 7 bases left in between. The germline V gene encodes CDR1 SQVTM and CDR2 ANQGSEA. This CDR3 region has 14 residues. The CDR3 spells CSVESRSNTGELFF. The DNA of the CDR3 is TGCAGCGTTGAATCCAGATCGAACACCGGGGAGCTGTTTTTT.